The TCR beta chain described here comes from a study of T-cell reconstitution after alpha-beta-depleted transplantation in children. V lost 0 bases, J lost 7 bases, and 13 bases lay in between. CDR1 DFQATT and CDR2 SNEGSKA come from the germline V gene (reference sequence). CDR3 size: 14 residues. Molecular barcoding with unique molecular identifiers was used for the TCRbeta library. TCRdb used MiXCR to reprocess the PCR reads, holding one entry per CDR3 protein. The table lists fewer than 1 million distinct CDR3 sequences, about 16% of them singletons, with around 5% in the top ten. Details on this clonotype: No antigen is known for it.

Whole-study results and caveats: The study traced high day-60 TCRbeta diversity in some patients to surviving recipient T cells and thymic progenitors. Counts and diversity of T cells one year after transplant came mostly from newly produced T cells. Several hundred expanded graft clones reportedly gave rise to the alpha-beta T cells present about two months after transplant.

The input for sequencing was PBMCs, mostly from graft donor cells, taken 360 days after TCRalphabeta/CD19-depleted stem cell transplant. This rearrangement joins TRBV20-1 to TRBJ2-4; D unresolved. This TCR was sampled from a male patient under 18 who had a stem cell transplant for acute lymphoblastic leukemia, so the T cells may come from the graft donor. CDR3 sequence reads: CSAREVGLPNIQYF. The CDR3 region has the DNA TGCAGTGCTAGAGAGGTTGGCCTGCCGAACATTCAGTACTTC.